This T cell receptor (beta chain) came from a study of T-cell memory formation after mild COVID-19 (dated by TCRdb to about 2021). In the study overall: Most TCR sequence clusters were specific to one of the two donors. The cohort comprised two young, previously healthy adult volunteers, one female and one male. Longitudinal TCRalpha and TCRbeta repertoire sequencing tracked T-cell clones expanding and contracting after mild COVID-19 in two donors.

The paper as a whole reports these results and caveats: Contracting CD4+ clones were found mainly in CM and EM memory subsets, while CD8+ clones were enriched in EMRA. Some responding clones were detected in pre-infection memory, which suggested that pre-existing cross-reactive memory T cells had joined the SARS-CoV-2 response. The study covered only a couple of mild cases, and larger cohorts including severe cases with pre-infection samples were considered necessary. Clones contracting from day 15 to 85 had balanced CD4/CD8 phenotypes, while a second wave expanding from day 15 to 37 was biased towards CD4+. The second-wave clones that peaked on day 37 were not confirmed to be SARS-CoV-2 specific.

Ficoll-Paque density gradient centrifugation was the method used to isolate PBMCs. The CDR3 covers 13 residues, taking in both the cysteine and the phenylalanine. The DNA shown is the 39-base CDR3, in frame from base 1. The junction shows trimming of 0 bases on V and 2 bases on J, plus 5 bases between the germline ends. Sequences LGHNA (CDR1) and YNFKEQ (CDR2) are obtained from the germline V gene. This clonotype was counted many times. This receptor's antigen is unknown. No much larger clone exists at a distance of one base, and base qualities are not known. The listed sequencing device is Illumina NovaSeq 6000. cDNA libraries for TCRalpha and TCRbeta were prepared by 5'RACE using constant-segment primers, with sample barcodes and unique molecular identifiers added. Trizol reagent was used to extract RNA from every sample. Libraries were amplified in two PCR steps, with a second sample barcode and Illumina TruSeq adapters added in the second step. Sequencing of the libraries was done on an Illumina NovaSeq, producing 2 x 150 bp paired-end reads. Regarding the original processing steps: Reads were demultiplexed and collapsed into UMI-guided consensus sequences with migec v1.2.7. Using mixcr v2.1.11, the UMI consensuses were aligned to TRA and TRB V and J templates and assembled into clonotypes. A clonotype was counted as expanded or contracted only if both edgeR and NoisET called the change significant, with noise models trained on biological replicates. For edgeR calls, the thresholds were a false discovery rate-adjusted p below 0.01 and a log2 fold-change of 1. As an exploratory analysis of dynamics, max-normalized trajectories of the 1000 most abundant clonotypes were examined with PCA combined with hierarchical clustering. Each responding clone was given a CD4 or CD8 phenotype based on the CD4+ and CD8+ repertoires, which had been sequenced separately. TCRdb itself trimmed the public reads at Q25 with fastp, ran MiXCR and retained productive beta chains. When rows share a CDR3 protein, they turn into one entry using the most common DNA and genes. V and J calls and clone size were set by TCRdb, not the authors. Recorded for this sample are 70,000 to 100,000 distinct CDR3 sequences; 13% of them occurred a single time. The top ten clones comprise about 25% of the sample.

The sequenced sample was PBMCs or a T cell subset sorted from them (not recorded which). The sequence links TRBV4-2 to TRBJ2-7, with the identity of the D gene unclear. The clonotype originates from an adult woman who had mild COVID-19 (a few samples of this study predate the infection). The sample titles of this study are shuffled in the database, so cell type and time point are left out; the donor was told from shared clones. The bases read TGTGCCAGCAGCCAAGACAGGACCTACGAGCAGTACTTC. This is translated as CASSQDRTYEQYF.